This T cell receptor beta chain emerged from a study of cytomegalovirus exposure and HLA in healthy donors. For the study at large: Earlier, roughly 180 million T cells were analyzed, and around 100 million unique TCR beta sequences were found among them.

This CDR3 has 15 amino acids. The germline V gene has CDR1 LGHNA and CDR2 YNFKEQ. V was pared by 0 bases and J by 5 bases, with 5 bases of the junction left unmatched. Study-wide points: Rarity marked most TCR sequences, yet some public TCRs occurred in many donors. The analysis excluded some indistinguishable V segments, including TRBV6-2 and TRBV6-3.

A multiplex PCR was run with 60 Vbeta primers and 13 Jbeta primers. The assay was immunoSEQ multiplex PCR, and TCRdb's table has in-frame clones only and misses some. The sample holds more than 65,000 clones, more than 70% seen once. As regards this clone: Its target is unknown.

Sequenced input: PBMCs. This TCR came from a man aged 35 to 55 in good health and CMV-seronegative. The chain combines TRBV4-2 with TRBJ2-5, with 8 bases lining up with TRBD2. DNA for the CDR3: TGTGCCAGCAGCCAAGAAGGCGGGGGGTTTGAGACCCAGTACTTC. It yields the protein CASSQEGGGFETQYF.